The clone carrying this T cell receptor beta chain was observed a few times. This record belongs to a study of T-cell reconstitution after alpha-beta-depleted transplantation in children. This CDR3 has 14 residues. V shed 5 bases and J shed 8 bases, with 16 bases lying between them. Preparation of the TCRbeta library used unique molecular identifiers. TCRdb analysed the PCR reads with MiXCR anew, one entry per CDR3 protein. The sample lists a few hundred thousand distinct CDR3 sequences, around 10% seen once, with less than 2.5% in the top ten. The sample consisted of PBMCs from the stem cell graft donor, taken from the stem cell graft. The source of this sequence is a human donor who donated a stem cell graft to a child with acute lymphoblastic leukemia. J is TRBJ2-1 and V is TRBV12-3 or TRBV12-4; a weak D match, TRBD1 (6 bases). The DNA for the CDR3 is TGTGCCAGCAGTGGGGGCAACTCCCTCCATGAGCAGTTCTTC. Translated, it gives CASSGGNSLHEQFF.